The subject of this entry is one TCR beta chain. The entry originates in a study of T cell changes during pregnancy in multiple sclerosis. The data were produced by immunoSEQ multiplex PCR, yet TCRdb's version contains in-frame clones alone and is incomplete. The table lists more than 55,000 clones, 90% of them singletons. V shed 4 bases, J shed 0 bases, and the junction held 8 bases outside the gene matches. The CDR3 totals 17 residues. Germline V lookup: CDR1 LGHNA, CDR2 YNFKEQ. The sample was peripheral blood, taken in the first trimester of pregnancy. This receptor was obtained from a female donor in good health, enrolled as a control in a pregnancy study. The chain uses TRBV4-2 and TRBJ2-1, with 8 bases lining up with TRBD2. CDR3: CASSRFTGGSSYNEQFF. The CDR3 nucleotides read TGTGCCAGCAGCCGCTTTACGGGGGGGAGCTCCTACAATGAGCAGTTCTTC.